Sequencing of this T cell receptor (beta chain) was carried out in a study of Graves' ophthalmopathy and Graves' hyperthyroidism listed by TCRdb under 2018. In the study overall: Peripheral blood was collected at initial diagnosis, prior to any treatment. To tell Graves' ophthalmopathy apart from Graves' hyperthyroidism, and to predict which patients would progress to ophthalmopathy, the study relied on TCR beta repertoire signatures. To explore V-J signatures distinguishing ophthalmopathy from hyperthyroidism, a discovery set of around 100 patients (more than 40 ophthalmopathy, roughly 60 stable hyperthyroidism) was enrolled. T-cell repertoires of thyroid tissue and blood were compared in about six hyperthyroidism patients. An independent validation cohort comprised some 19 hyperthyroidism patients and 15 to 17 patients who later progressed from hyperthyroidism to ophthalmopathy. In total, 135 blood samples were TCR-sequenced: some 43 ophthalmopathy, around 75 hyperthyroidism and roughly 17 hyperthyroidism-to-ophthalmopathy patients. Following sampling, methimazole starting at 30 mg daily was administered to hyperthyroidism patients, and high-dose intravenous methylprednisolone was administered to ophthalmopathy patients.

Including cysteine and phenylalanine, the CDR3 has 16 amino acids. Left in the record is the CDR3 DNA by itself, 48 bases read in frame from the first base. From the germline V gene (reference sequence), CDR1 is MNHEY and CDR2 is SMNVEV. V is clipped by 7 bases and J by 8 bases, and the sequence between their germline boundaries is 21 bases long. This clonotype was picked up many times. No cognate antigen has been identified for it. Base qualities were left out, and no much larger clone turns up one base away. What the research found in general, with its limitations: In cross-validation, the 13-signature model distinguished ophthalmopathy from stable hyperthyroidism with nearly 90% sensitivity and roughly 81% specificity, and in the test set the corresponding values were approximately 80% and 68%. Most expanded thyroid clonotypes with frequency above 0.001 were also detected in blood, suggesting blood repertoires may reflect the thyroid immune response. No statistical method was used to set the sample size in advance, and the investigators knew which group each participant was assigned to. In validation, the model predicted ophthalmopathy progression with 55% to 71% sensitivity and about 73% specificity; more than ten predicted patients were CT-confirmed with GO in a median of around 6 months.

TCR beta CDR3 regions were amplified from RNA transcripts for repertoire sequencing. HTBI primers and the Qiagen OneStep RT-PCR kit were used in a first-round RT-PCR, which was followed by a second-round multiplex PCR, size selection and purification. Libraries were sequenced on an Illumina HiSeq2000 using paired-end 100 bp reads. As for the original processing: Reads were processed with SOAPnuke, discarding reads with adapters, uncalled bases, mean Phred below 15, or no exact constant-primer or identifier match. High-quality paired reads were merged with COPE v1.2.5. Each unique nucleotide sequence was defined as a clonotype, and clonotypes were aligned to IMGT TRB V, D and J references with MiTCR v1.1. The analysis was limited to V-J combinations with a frequency above 0.0001, which together covered approximately 99% of repertoires. A TCR clonal expansion and chaos score per V-J combination was defined as the ratio of F50 clonal expansion to chaos observed in the TCRdist matrix. Features were reduced by Welch's t-statistics and random forest to around 13 V-J combinations, which fed a naive Bayes classifier. The Morisita-Horn index was used to measure how similar the thyroid and blood repertoires were. TCRdb took the public reads, trimmed them with fastp at Q25, ran MiXCR for clone calling and kept in-frame beta chains. Merged by CDR3 protein, the rows form single entries marked with the most common genes and DNA. The V and J calls were determined by TCRdb, not by the authors. This sample holds under 400,000 distinct CDR3 sequences; roughly 17% were observed only once. The top ten constitute around an eighth of the sample.

Ophthalmopathy patients were characterized by moderately to severely active disease, a Clinical Activity Score of at least 3, a NOSPECS grade of at least 4, and a disease duration under 3 months. Patients with other autoimmune diseases, uncontrolled infections, pregnancy or lactation were excluded from the study. Clinical symptoms, serum thyroxine, TRAb, thyroid ultrasound and orbital computed tomography were used for diagnosis. Using Ficoll-Paque density gradient centrifugation, PBMCs were isolated from less than 13 ml of fresh peripheral blood. Total RNA was extracted using Trizol reagent, and RNA quality was checked on an Agilent 2100 Bioanalyzer.

This receptor chain uses TRBV27 and TRBJ1-6; TRBD1 is perhaps the D gene, given 5 matching bases. The sequenced material came from peripheral blood. The clonotype was recovered from an adult man with Graves' ophthalmopathy. At the DNA level, the sequence is TGTGCCAGCACCCGCCGAGGGGCCCGAGGGGATTCACCCCTCCACTTT. Its product reads: CASTRRGARGDSPLHF.